This is a list of T cell receptor beta chains from one sample in a study of blood T cell repertoires in COVID-19. Assay: immunoSEQ multiplex PCR; the TCRdb copy retains only in-frame clones and omits some. The table has about 74,000 clones, about 92% seen once. Input material: peripheral blood. These receptors were collected from a human donor in a cohort sampled during active COVID-19. CDR3s include the opening cysteine and the closing phenylalanine or tryptophan. The D gene is left open where the match is weak. A row's size may be missing; if present it is once, few, many or a size class.

TRBD1 TRBJ2-2 - TRBV7-2 CASSLGQGAHTGELFF TGTGCCAGCAGCTTAGGGCAGGGGGCACACACCGGGGAGCTGTTTTTT
TRBD2 TRBJ2-1 - TRBV5-5 CASSLGGLAGGPLDEQFF TGTGCCAGCAGCTTGGGGGGGCTAGCGGGAGGGCCTCTAGATGAGCAGTTCTTC
TRBD2 TRBJ2-7 - TRBV30 CAWSGTSYEQYF TGTGCCTGGAGTGGGACTAGCTACGAGCAGTACTTC
TRBD1 TRBJ2-3 - TRBV5-1 CASSPGGSTDTQYF TGCGCCAGCAGCCCAGGGGGTAGCACAGATACGCAGTATTTT
- TRBJ2-1 - TRBV30 CAWTPPPGVHEQFF TGTGCCTGGACTCCCCCCCCGGGTGTCCATGAGCAGTTCTTC
TRBD1 TRBJ2-7 - TRBV12-3/TRBV12-4 CASRGGQAHEQYF TGTGCCAGCAGGGGCGGACAGGCGCACGAGCAGTACTTC
TRBD1 TRBJ2-2 - TRBV5-1 CASSLEQGVTGELFF TGCGCCAGCAGCTTGGAACAGGGGGTCACCGGGGAGCTGTTTTTT
TRBD2 TRBJ2-3 - TRBV19 CASSISGLGTDTQYF TGTGCCAGTAGTATTAGCGGACTAGGCACAGATACGCAGTATTTT
TRBD2 TRBJ2-1 - TRBV3-1/TRBV3-2 CASSARTSGISYNEQFF TGTGCCAGCAGCGCCCGGACTAGCGGGATCTCCTACAATGAGCAGTTCTTC
TRBD1 TRBJ2-3 - TRBV11-2 CASSSYRGRADTQYF TGTGCCAGCAGCTCCTACAGGGGGCGGGCAGATACGCAGTATTTT
TRBD1 TRBJ1-5 - TRBV28 CASSALTGAGGNQPQHF TGTGCCAGCAGTGCTTTGACAGGGGCCGGGGGCAATCAGCCCCAGCATTTT
- TRBJ2-7 - TRBV9 CASSVGGGNEQYF TGTGCCAGCAGCGTAGGTGGAGGGAACGAGCAGTACTTC
TRBD2 TRBJ2-7 - TRBV7-8 CASSLAAGGNYEQYF TGTGCCAGCAGCTTAGCGGCGGGAGGAAATTACGAGCAGTACTTC
TRBD1 TRBJ2-7 - TRBV27 CASSTGGYEQYF TGTGCCAGCAGTACAGGGGGTTACGAGCAGTACTTC
TRBD1 TRBJ1-1 once TRBV28 CASSRGGGNTEAFF TGTGCCAGCAGTCGAGGGGGCGGGAACACTGAAGCTTTCTTT
TRBD1 TRBJ1-1 - TRBV20-1 CSASGGVEAFF TGCAGTGCCTCAGGGGGCGTTGAAGCTTTCTTT
- TRBJ2-1 once TRBV2 CASSGHYGASSYNEQFF TGTGCCAGCAGTGGGCACTATGGCGCTAGCTCCTACAATGAGCAGTTCTTC
TRBD2 TRBJ2-3 - TRBV5-5 CASSFASGSTDTQYF TGTGCCAGCAGCTTCGCTAGCGGGAGCACAGATACGCAGTATTTT
- TRBJ1-1 - TRBV7-9 CASSATAPNTEAFF TGTGCCAGCAGCGCTACAGCCCCGAACACTGAAGCTTTCTTT
- TRBJ1-1 - TRBV19 CASSIAWRGPTEAFF TGTGCCAGTAGTATAGCCTGGCGGGGCCCTACTGAAGCTTTCTTT
- TRBJ2-7 - TRBV7-2 CASSFGLQYEQYF TGTGCCAGCAGCTTCGGGTTGCAGTACGAGCAGTACTTC
TRBD1 TRBJ2-6 - TRBV7-2 CASSLGGGTNVLTF TGTGCCAGCAGCTTAGGAGGGGGCACCAACGTCCTGACTTTC
- TRBJ2-3 - TRBV7-2 CASSFGLAQGTDTQYF TGTGCCAGCAGCTTTGGGCTAGCTCAAGGCACAGATACGCAGTATTTT
- TRBJ1-2 - TRBV6-5 CASSSTGYANYGYTF TGTGCCAGCAGTTCTACTGGTTACGCTAACTATGGCTACACCTTC
TRBD1 TRBJ2-1 - TRBV6-2/TRBV6-3 CASSYRDRGSYNEQFF TGTGCCAGCAGTTACAGGGACAGGGGGTCCTACAATGAGCAGTTCTTC
- TRBJ2-7 - TRBV9 CASSGDRLGVSSYEQYF TGTGCCAGCAGCGGCGATCGTCTGGGAGTATCATCCTACGAGCAGTACTTC
TRBD2 TRBJ2-1 - TRBV28 CASTPLWGLAGYNEQFF TGTGCCAGCACCCCCCTCTGGGGACTAGCTGGCTACAATGAGCAGTTCTTC
- TRBJ1-4 once TRBV18 CASSTTDSNEKLFF TGTGCCAGCTCAACGACGGACAGTAATGAAAAACTGTTTTTT
- TRBJ1-6 - TRBV7-2 CASSRRLDGGSPLHF TGTGCCAGCAGCCGGAGACTAGACGGGGGTTCACCCCTCCACTTT
TRBD2 TRBJ2-7 few TRBV6-5 CASSYGAGAYEQYF TGTGCCAGCAGTTACGGAGCGGGAGCCTACGAGCAGTACTTC
TRBD1 TRBJ2-7 - TRBV7-3 CASSLDRDRAYEQYF TGTGCCAGCAGCTTGGACCGGGACAGGGCGTACGAGCAGTACTTC
- TRBJ1-3 once TRBV30 CACPWRGISSGNTIYF TGTGCCTGCCCTTGGAGAGGGATAAGCTCTGGAAACACCATATATTTT
- TRBJ1-3 - TRBV19 CASSIGRGNTIYF TGTGCCAGTAGTATTGGCAGGGGAAACACCATATATTTT
- TRBJ2-5 once TRBV19 CASKQHRGGRETQYF TGTGCCAGTAAACAGCACAGGGGGGGGAGGGAGACCCAGTACTTC
- TRBJ2-3 - TRBV5-6 CASSFWSGVSTDTQYF TGTGCCAGCAGCTTTTGGTCCGGGGTAAGCACAGATACGCAGTATTTT
- TRBJ2-1 once TRBV30 CAWTLEGGGYNEQFF TGTGCCTGGACCCTGGAGGGAGGAGGGTACAATGAGCAGTTCTTC
TRBD2 TRBJ2-2 - TRBV28 CASSLWGLAGGPGELFF TGTGCCAGCAGTTTATGGGGACTAGCGGGAGGGCCCGGGGAGCTGTTTTTT
TRBD1 TRBJ1-1 - TRBV27 CASSRTGGYTEAFF TGTGCCAGCAGCCGGACAGGGGGCTACACTGAAGCTTTCTTT
TRBD1 TRBJ1-2 - TRBV3-1/TRBV3-2 CASSLLGQGGGYTF TGTGCCAGCAGCCTTCTCGGACAGGGAGGTGGCTACACCTTC
- TRBJ2-3 - TRBV5-1 CASRGEVGTDTQYF TGCGCCAGCAGGGGAGAGGTGGGCACAGATACGCAGTATTTT
TRBD1 TRBJ1-4 - TRBV28 CASSLVQGKLFF TGTGCCAGCAGTTTAGTACAGGGGAAACTGTTTTTT
TRBD1 TRBJ2-1 - TRBV9 CASSDPGQGDGAVSYNEQFF TGTGCCAGCAGCGATCCGGGACAGGGGGACGGAGCGGTCTCCTACAATGAGCAGTTCTTC
TRBD2 TRBJ2-7 - TRBV5-8 CASSLDPAGDSEQYF TGTGCCAGCAGCTTGGACCCAGCGGGAGATTCCGAGCAGTACTTC
TRBD1 TRBJ2-2 once TRBV5-4 CAITTGKGYGGELFF TGTGCCATCACGACAGGGAAAGGATACGGCGGGGAGCTGTTTTTT